A single sample gave rise to the 12 T cell receptor beta chains below, sequenced in a study of CD4+ T cells in melanoma. TCRdb keeps only in-frame clones here, not all; method: immunoSEQ multiplex PCR. The sample records 10,000 or so clones, roughly two thirds being singletons. Specimen: cells from a culture (not recorded whether cultured in vitro). The receptors stem from a human donor with melanoma.

The chain employs TRBV5-1 and TRBJ1-1, with D uncertain. The CDR3 runs to 16 residues. Trimming took 0 bases from V and 1 from J, leaving 13 bases between them. CDR1 and CDR2 (germline): SGHRS, YFSETQ. The CDR3 nucleotides are TGCGCCAGCAGCTTGGAGGCCACTCTACCGAACACTGAAGCTTTCTTT. This gives the protein CASSLEATLPNTEAFF.

The rearrangement links TRBV6-1 to TRBJ2-7; D may be TRBD1 or TRBD2 (5 bases each). The CDR3 spans 16 residues. The V end lost 0 bases, the J end lost 2 bases, and 14 bases lay between the germline ends. Germline-derived CDR1 and CDR2 are MNHNS and SASEGT. The CDR3 sequence is CASSEASRGRTYEQYF. The CDR3 DNA follows: TGTGCCAGCAGTGAAGCGTCCCGGGGACGTACCTACGAGCAGTACTTC.

This clone was observed once. The J gene is TRBJ1-1, the V gene TRBV7-9; D is uncertain. Germline V gene data show CDR1 as SEHNR and CDR2 as FQNEAQ (reference sequence). V lost 4 bases, J lost 0 bases, and 12 bases lay in between. This CDR3 comprises 15 residues. In nucleotides, the CDR3 is TGTGCCAGCAGCTACAACGAGCTGGTGAACACTGAAGCTTTCTTT. Its translation: CASSYNELVNTEAFF.

The rearrangement joins TRBV5-1 to TRBJ2-5, with TRBD1 identical over 10 bases. The CDR3 is 14 residues long. V trimming: 2 bases; J trimming: 4 bases; junction bases outside the gene matches: 2. Germline V gene lookup returns CDR1 SGHRS and CDR2 YFSETQ. Written as DNA, the CDR3 is TGCGCCAGCAGCTTCCGGGACAGGGGAGAGACCCAGTACTTC. This gives the protein CASSFRDRGETQYF.

The V gene is TRBV4-1, the J gene TRBJ2-2; D may correspond to TRBD1 or TRBD2 (5 bases each). Trimming removed 3 bases at V and 0 bases at J, with 8 bases between. Germline V CDR1 and CDR2: MGHRA, YSYEKL. The CDR3 contains 15 residues. CDR3 in amino acids: CASSQGRTNTGELFF. CDR3 bases: TGCGCCAGCAGCCAGGGACGGACGAACACCGGGGAGCTGTTTTTT.

V usage is TRBV29-1 and J usage is TRBJ2-3; D gene ambiguous. Trimming cost V 4 bases and J 0 bases, with 11 bases left between them. The CDR3 spans 14 residues. The germline gives CDR1 SQVTM, CDR2 ANQGSEA. CDR3 protein: CSVAGVSSTDTQYF. As DNA, the CDR3 is TGCAGCGTTGCCGGAGTCTCTAGCACAGATACGCAGTATTTT.

V usage is TRBV6-1 and J usage is TRBJ2-1, with 13 bases identical to TRBD2. This CDR3 is built from 16 residues. Trimming took 0 bases from V and 8 from J; bases not matched to a gene: 4. Germline CDR1 and CDR2: MNHNS and SASEGT. The DNA of the CDR3 is TGTGCCAGCAGTGAAGCCGGGACTAGCGGGGTCTATGAGCAGTTCTTC. Amino acids: CASSEAGTSGVYEQFF.

The chain has TRBV7-9 and TRBJ2-1; D may be TRBD2 (5 bases). Germline V gene lookup returns CDR1 SEHNR and CDR2 FQNEAQ (reference sequence). This CDR3 comprises 17 residues. The V end was cut by 5 bases, the J end by 3 bases, with 20 bases between. CDR3 bases: TGTGCCAGCAGCCACCGGACTGGGCCACTGGGCTACAATGAGCAGTTCTTC. Amino acids: CASSHRTGPLGYNEQFF.

This rearrangement joins TRBV7-8 to TRBJ1-2; D is undetermined. Per germline, CDR1 SGHVS and CDR2 FQNEAQ. V dropped 5 bases and J dropped 3 bases, with 7 bases sitting between them. This CDR3 spans 12 amino acids. The CDR3 here is CASSQAYYGYTF. CDR3 DNA sequence: TGTGCCAGCAGCCAAGCCTACTATGGCTACACCTTC. The whole variable domain, filled in from reference TRBV7-8 and TRBJ1-2, reads GAGVSQSPRYKVAKRGQDVALRCDPISGHVSLFWYQQALGQGPEFLTYFQNEAQLDKSGLPSDRFFAERPEGSVSTLKIQRTQQEDSAVYLCASSQAYYGYTFGSGTRLTVV.

The chain has TRBV2 and TRBJ2-1; 10 bases match TRBD2. There are 14 residues in the CDR3. V trimming: 7 bases; J trimming: 9 bases; junction bases outside the gene matches: 9. The germline gives CDR1 SNHLY, CDR2 FYNNEI. CDR3 protein: CASTQESGGGEQFF. The DNA for the CDR3 is TGTGCCAGCACGCAGGAGAGCGGGGGGGGTGAGCAGTTCTTC.

The chain recombines TRBV6-5 with TRBJ2-3, with no clear D. Per the germline V gene, CDR1 is MNHEY and CDR2 is SVGAGI. This CDR3 contains 13 residues. The V gene lost 9 bases and the J gene lost 3 bases, with 13 bases spanning the gap. As DNA, the CDR3 is TGTGCCAGTCTTTCAACCCTAACAGATACGCAGTATTTT. This translates into CASLSTLTDTQYF.

This chain uses TRBV30 with TRBJ2-3; 8 positions agree with TRBD2. The germline V gene has CDR1 GTSNPN and CDR2 SVGIG (reference sequence). The CDR3 consists of 13 residues. The CDR3 loop reads CAISGVSTDTQYF. For the CDR3, the DNA is TGTGCGATTAGCGGGGTTAGCACAGATACGCAGTATTTT.